This TCR beta chain originates from a study of blood T cell repertoires in COVID-19. Clones were sequenced by immunoSEQ multiplex PCR, and TCRdb holds only the in-frame ones, with some missing. The data hold a few hundred thousand clones, with roughly 86% observed a single time. Unmatched junction bases numbered 7, after V lost 8 bases and J lost 3 bases. Germline-derived CDR1 and CDR2 are SNHLY and FYNNEI. This CDR3 contains 14 residues. The sequence came from a man aged 35-49 years in a cohort exposed to, infected with or recovered from COVID-19 (not recorded which). The chain uses TRBV2 and TRBJ1-1; 9 nucleotides align to TRBD1. Sequencing was carried out using PBMCs or T cells enriched from blood (not recorded which). The CDR3 region is CASRRTGEDTEAFF. The CDR3 region has the DNA TGTGCCAGCCGCCGGACAGGGGAGGACACTGAAGCTTTCTTT.